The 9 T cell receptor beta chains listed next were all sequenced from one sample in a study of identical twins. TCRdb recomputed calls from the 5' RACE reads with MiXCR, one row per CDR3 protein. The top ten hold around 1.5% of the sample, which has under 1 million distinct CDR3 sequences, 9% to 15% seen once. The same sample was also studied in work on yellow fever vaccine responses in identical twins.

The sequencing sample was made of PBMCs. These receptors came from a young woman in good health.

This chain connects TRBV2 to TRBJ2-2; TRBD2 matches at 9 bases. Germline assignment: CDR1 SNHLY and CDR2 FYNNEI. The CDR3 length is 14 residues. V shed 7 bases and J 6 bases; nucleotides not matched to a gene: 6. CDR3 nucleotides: TGTGCCAGCACGGCTAGCGGGGTTCCCGGGGAGCTGTTTTTT. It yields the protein CASTASGVPGELFF.

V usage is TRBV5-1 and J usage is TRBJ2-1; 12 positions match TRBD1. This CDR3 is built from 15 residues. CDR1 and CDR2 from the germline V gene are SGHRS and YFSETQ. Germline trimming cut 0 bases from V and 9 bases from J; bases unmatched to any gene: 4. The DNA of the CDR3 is TGCGCCAGCAGCTTGGAGGGACAGGGGGCGCGTGAGCAGTTCTTC. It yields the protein CASSLEGQGAREQFF.

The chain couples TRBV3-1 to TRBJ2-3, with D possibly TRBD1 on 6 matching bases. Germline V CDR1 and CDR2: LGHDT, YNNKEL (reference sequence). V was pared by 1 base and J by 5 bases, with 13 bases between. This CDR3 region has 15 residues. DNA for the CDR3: TGTGCCAGCAGCCAAGCGCCAGGGGTGTTAGATACGCAGTATTTT. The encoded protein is CASSQAPGVLDTQYF.

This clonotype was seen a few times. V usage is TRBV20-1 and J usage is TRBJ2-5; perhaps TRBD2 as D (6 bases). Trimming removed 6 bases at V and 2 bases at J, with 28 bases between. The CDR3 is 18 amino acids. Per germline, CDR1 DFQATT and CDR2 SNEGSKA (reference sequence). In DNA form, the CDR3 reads TGCAGTGCCCCCAAAGCAGTGGGAGGATCGCCGTTGCAAGAGACCCAGTACTTC. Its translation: CSAPKAVGGSPLQETQYF.

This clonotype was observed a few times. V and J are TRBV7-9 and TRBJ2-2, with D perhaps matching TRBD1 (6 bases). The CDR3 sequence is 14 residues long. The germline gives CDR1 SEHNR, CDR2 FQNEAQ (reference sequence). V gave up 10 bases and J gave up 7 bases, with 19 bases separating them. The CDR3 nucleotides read TGTGCCACCATAAACAGGGTTGTCGGCGGGGAGCTGTTTTTT. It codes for CATINRVVGGELFF.

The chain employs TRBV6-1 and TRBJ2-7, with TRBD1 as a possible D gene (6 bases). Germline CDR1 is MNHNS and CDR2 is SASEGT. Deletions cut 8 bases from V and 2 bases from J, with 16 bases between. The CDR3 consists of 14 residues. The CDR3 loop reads CASARQASPYEQYF. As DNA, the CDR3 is TGTGCCAGCGCGCGACAGGCCTCCCCCTACGAGCAGTACTTC.

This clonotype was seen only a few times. In DNA, the CDR3 is TGTGCCACCACCAGGGGAACGAACACCGGGGAGCTGTTTTTT. Protein product: CATTRGTNTGELFF. V is TRBV15 and J is TRBJ2-2; tentatively, D is TRBD1 (6 bases). The germline CDR1 and CDR2 sequences are LNHNV and YYDKDF (reference sequence). Between the trimmed V and J ends, which lost 7 bases and 0 bases, there was a span of 9 bases. There are 14 residues in the CDR3.

The CDR3 region is CASSSGTLTTYEQYF. CDR3 nucleotide sequence: TGCGCCAGCAGCAGTGGGACTCTAACGACCTACGAGCAGTACTTC. The V gene is TRBV5-1, the J gene TRBJ2-7; TRBD2 might be the D (6 bases). V lost 4 bases, J lost 2 bases, and 16 bases lay in between. CDR3 length equals 15 residues. The germline CDR1 and CDR2 sequences are SGHRS and YFSETQ. Full variable domain (rest looked up from reference TRBV5-1 and TRBJ2-7): KAGVTQTPRYLIKTRGQQVTLSCSPISGHRSVSWYQQTPGQGLQFLFEYFSETQRNKGNFPGRFSGRQFSNSRSEMNVSTLELGDSALYLCASSSGTLTTYEQYFGPGTRLTVT.

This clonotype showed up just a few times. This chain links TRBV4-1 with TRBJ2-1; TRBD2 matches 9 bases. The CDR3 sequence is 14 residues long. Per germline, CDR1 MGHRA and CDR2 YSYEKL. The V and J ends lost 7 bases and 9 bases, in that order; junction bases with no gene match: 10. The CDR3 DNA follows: TGCGCCAGCACCAAGGCTAGCGGGACCGGTGAGCAGTTCTTC. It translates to CASTKASGTGEQFF.